This entry lists 26 T cell receptor beta chains sequenced from one sample in a study of shared clonotypes between healthy human individuals. Clones were sequenced by immunoSEQ multiplex PCR, and TCRdb holds only the in-frame ones, with some missing. The table records about 1.5 million clones, 95% to 99% of them present only once. The source material was naive CD4+ T cells sorted from blood. Subset indicated: CD45RA+ positively selected. The source of these receptors is a young man in good health.

Regarding this clone: In the same sample, other DNA sequences code for this CDR3. V and J are TRBV2 and TRBJ2-7, with D perhaps being TRBD1 or TRBD2 (5 bases each). V lost 6 bases and J 2 bases, leaving 11 bases between the germline ends. This CDR3 comprises 13 residues. Per germline, CDR1 SNHLY and CDR2 FYNNEI. The CDR3 loop reads CASRGDGTYEQYF. The CDR3 bases are TGTGCCAGCAGGGGGGACGGGACCTACGAGCAGTACTTC.

The V gene is TRBV5-4, the J gene TRBJ2-1; 12 bases align to TRBD2. The CDR3 has 19 amino acids. Looked up from germline, CDR1 is SGHNT and CDR2 is YYREEE (reference sequence). Trimming took 5 bases from V and 7 from J; bases not matched to a gene: 19. Written as DNA, the CDR3 is TGTGCCAGCAGAAATCCCTCCAATCTAGCGGGAGGGCGCGAAAATGAGCAGTTCTTC. Translating gives CASRNPSNLAGGRENEQFF.

J is TRBJ2-7 and V is TRBV28, with TRBD2 as a possible D gene (6 bases). The germline CDR1 and CDR2 sequences are MDHEN and SYDVKM. Trimming took 5 bases from V and 2 from J, leaving 16 bases between them. The CDR3 loop spans 15 amino acids. The CDR3 spells CASSVLTRVPYEQYF. The CDR3 region has the DNA TGTGCCAGCAGTGTTCTGACTAGAGTCCCCTACGAGCAGTACTTC.

The chain combines TRBV6-5 with TRBJ1-2, with D possibly being TRBD1 (6 bases). Germline-derived CDR1 and CDR2 are MNHEY and SVGAGI. The V end was cut by 3 bases, the J end by 8 bases, with 10 bases between. The CDR3 contains 12 residues. CDR3 nucleotides: TGTGCCAGCAGTTATTCGACAGGAGGCTACACCTTC. This sequence encodes CASSYSTGGYTF.

In its sample, this clone was seen once. V gene TRBV28 combines with J gene TRBJ1-4, with 8 positions matching TRBD1. CDR1 is MDHEN, CDR2 SYDVKM, per germline. The V gene end was trimmed by 8 bases and the J gene end by 1 base; junction bases not matched to a gene: 9. The CDR3 runs 16 residues. CDR3 bases: TGTGCCAGCGGCGTTTGGACAGGGCTAACTAATGAAAAACTGTTTTTT. Its translation: CASGVWTGLTNEKLFF.

This clone was recorded once. This chain connects TRBV6-1 to TRBJ2-5; 7 positions match TRBD1. CDR1 and CDR2 from the germline V gene are MNHNS and SASEGT. The CDR3 is 11 amino acids. The J segment lost 5 bases and the V segment lost 6 bases, leaving 0 bases of the junction unmatched. CDR3 in amino acids: CASRDRETQYF. The DNA for the CDR3 is TGTGCCAGCAGGGACAGGGAGACCCAGTACTTC.

The chain carries TRBV2 and TRBJ2-1; D tentatively reads TRBD1 or TRBD2 (5 bases each). The CDR3 is 15 amino acids. Trimming stripped 6 bases from V and 3 bases from J, with 15 bases between. The germline gives CDR1 SNHLY, CDR2 FYNNEI. CDR3 residues: CASRGELGDYNEQFF. CDR3 bases: TGTGCCAGCAGGGGGGAACTAGGAGACTACAATGAGCAGTTCTTC.

This rearrangement joins TRBV9 to TRBJ2-7; 8 nucleotides match TRBD2. The germline V gene encodes CDR1 SGDLS and CDR2 YYNGEE. The trim removed 4 bases at V and 3 bases at J, leaving 6 bases unmatched. The CDR3 has 14 amino acids. In DNA, the CDR3 is TGTGCCAGCAGCATCTCCGGGACTAGCTACGAGCAGTACTTC. Translated: CASSISGTSYEQYF.

This clone has a single count. This chain uses TRBV5-5 with TRBJ2-5; D is unclear. V shed 0 bases and J shed 1 base, with 10 bases lying between them. In germline, CDR1 is SGHKS, CDR2 YYEKEE (reference sequence). CDR3 length equals 15 residues. The CDR3 DNA reads as TGTGCCAGCAGCTTGGTAGGCAGCAGCCAAGAGACCCAGTACTTC. Its translation is CASSLVGSSQETQYF.

This chain joins TRBV2 and TRBJ2-2; D gene ambiguous. Germline loops: CDR1 SNHLY, CDR2 FYNNEI. The CDR3 runs 13 residues. V was cut by 4 bases and J by 4 bases, with 7 bases left in between. CDR3 nucleotide sequence: TGTGCCAGCAGTGGATTTTCCACCGGGGAGCTGTTTTTT. Amino acid sequence: CASSGFSTGELFF.

The V gene is TRBV30, the J gene TRBJ1-3; tentative D call: TRBD1 (5 bases). Germline-derived CDR1 and CDR2 are GTSNPN and SVGIG (reference sequence). The CDR3 is 13 residues long. The ends were cut back, 4 bases at V and 0 bases at J, with 7 bases in the middle. This CDR3 is CAWTRDSGNTIYF. CDR3 nucleotide sequence: TGTGCCTGGACCAGGGACTCTGGAAACACCATATATTTT.

The CDR3, as DNA: TGTGCCAGTAGTACGGCCGGAGGCCTCGTGCGTGAGCAGTTCTTC. Translation: CASSTAGGLVREQFF. This chain joins TRBV19 and TRBJ2-1, with TRBD2 as a possible D gene (5 bases). The ends were cut back, 4 bases at V and 9 bases at J, with 19 bases in the middle. The CDR3 extends over 15 amino acids. Germline CDR1 LNHDA, CDR2 SQIVND (reference sequence).

This clone was observed once. This chain uses TRBV7-9 with TRBJ2-7, with 7 nucleotides matching TRBD1. CDR1 is SEHNR, CDR2 FQNEAQ, per germline (reference sequence). Unmatched junction bases numbered 7, after V lost 2 bases and J lost 0 bases. The CDR3 sequence is 16 residues long. DNA for the CDR3: TGTGCCAGCAGCTTAAGGTCTGGGACAGCCTCCTACGAGCAGTACTTC. Translation gives CASSLRSGTASYEQYF.

Notes on this clone: Distinct nucleotide sequences in the sample also encode this CDR3. CDR3 DNA: TGTGCCTGGAGTGAAACGTACGAGCAGTACTTC. Translated: CAWSETYEQYF. The rearrangement uses TRBV30 and TRBJ2-7; no reliable D call. CDR3 length: 11 residues. The V gene's germline CDR1 is GTSNPN and CDR2 SVGIG (reference sequence). V was trimmed by 1 base and J by 4 bases, leaving 5 bases between them.

This clone was observed a single time. J is TRBJ1-1 and V is TRBV5-4; 7 nucleotides match TRBD1. Germline CDR1 and CDR2: SGHNT and YYREEE (reference sequence). V lost 4 bases and J lost 4; bases outside the gene matches: 4. The length of the CDR3 is 13 residues. This chain's CDR3 is CASSPPGGTEAFF. In nucleotides, the CDR3 is TGTGCCAGCAGCCCGCCAGGGGGCACTGAAGCTTTCTTT.

The chain combines TRBV29-1 with TRBJ2-5; TRBD1 matches 12 bases. This CDR3 region has 15 residues. After removal of 5 bases from V and 7 bases from J, the junction contained 11 bases not matched to a gene. Germline V gene lookup returns CDR1 SQVTM and CDR2 ANQGSEA. CDR3 nucleotide sequence: TGCAGCGTTAATCCCGGGACAGGGGGCCGGGGGACCCAGTACTTC. This translates into CSVNPGTGGRGTQYF.

In DNA, the CDR3 is TGTGCCTGGAGTGGCAGCGACTCTGGAAACACCATATATTTT. Translation: CAWSGSDSGNTIYF. V is TRBV30 and J is TRBJ1-3; D is uncertain. The CDR3 sequence is 14 residues long. Between the trimmed V and J ends, which lost 1 base and 0 bases, there was a span of 7 bases. Looked up from germline, CDR1 is GTSNPN and CDR2 is SVGIG (reference sequence). Together with reference TRBV30 and TRBJ1-3, the CDR3 gives the full variable domain: SQTIHQWPATLVQPVGSPLSLECTVEGTSNPNLYWYRQAAGRGLQLLFYSVGIGQISSEVPQNLSASRPQDRQFILSSKKLLLSDSGFYLCAWSGSDSGNTIYFGEGSWLTVV.

This clone came up once. The genes are TRBV19 and TRBJ1-5; 8 nucleotides line up with TRBD1. Germline V gene data show CDR1 as LNHDA and CDR2 as SQIVND (reference sequence). The CDR3 totals 13 residues. The V and J ends lost 6 bases and 9 bases, in that order; junction bases with no gene match: 7. CDR3 DNA sequence: TGTGCCAGTAGAGGGACAGGTCCGGGGCCCCAGCATTTT. Amino acids: CASRGTGPGPQHF.

A note on this clone: At one end the junction does not follow the germline gene, possibly because of a read error. This sequence joins TRBV7-7 and TRBJ2-3, with TRBD1 matching 9 bases. The CDR3 has 13 amino acids. Germline V gene sequence: CDR1 SSHAT, CDR2 FNYEAQ (reference sequence). CDR3 amino acids: CASSFSTGGSQYF. CDR3 in DNA: TGTGCTAGCAGCTTTAGCACAGGGGGCTCGCAGTATTTT.

The V and J genes are TRBV18 and TRBJ1-4; TRBD1 matches 8 bases. V lost 3 bases to trimming and J lost 4 bases; unmatched junction nucleotides: 4. The germline gives CDR1 KGHSH, CDR2 LQKENI. The CDR3 runs 15 residues. Here the CDR3 DNA reads TGTGCCAGCTCACCCCGGACAGGGAATAATGAAAAACTGTTTTTT. It specifies CASSPRTGNNEKLFF.

Points on this clone: Additional DNA sequences in this sample encode the identical CDR3. The chain employs TRBV5-1 and TRBJ2-2; weak D call: TRBD2 (5 bases). The germline CDR1 and CDR2 sequences are SGHRS and YFSETQ. The V end lost 0 bases, the J end lost 4 bases, and 7 bases lay between the germline ends. This CDR3 comprises 14 residues. This CDR3 is CASSLELGTGELFF. As DNA, the CDR3 is TGCGCCAGCAGCTTGGAACTAGGCACCGGGGAGCTGTTTTTT.

This rearrangement joins TRBV2 to TRBJ2-5; D is unresolved. CDR3 length equals 13 residues. The ends were cut back, 4 bases at V and 0 bases at J, with 6 bases in the middle. Per germline, CDR1 SNHLY and CDR2 FYNNEI. The CDR3 nucleotides are TGTGCCAGCAGTGGAGACAACCAAGAGACCCAGTACTTC. It codes for CASSGDNQETQYF.

The rearrangement uses TRBV5-1 and TRBJ2-3; 8 bases fit TRBD2. This CDR3 has 16 residues. Per germline, CDR1 SGHRS and CDR2 YFSETQ. The trim removed 4 bases at V and 6 bases at J, leaving 13 bases unmatched. CDR3 nucleotide sequence: TGCGCCAGCAGCGAGTACAGCGGGAGCGGGTCGGATACGCAGTATTTT. It translates to CASSEYSGSGSDTQYF. Full variable domain (missing parts from reference TRBV5-1 and TRBJ2-3): KAGVTQTPRYLIKTRGQQVTLSCSPISGHRSVSWYQQTPGQGLQFLFEYFSETQRNKGNFPGRFSGRQFSNSRSEMNVSTLELGDSALYLCASSEYSGSGSDTQYFGPGTRLTVL.

The V gene is TRBV30, the J gene TRBJ2-1, with D possibly being TRBD2 (5 bases). With 5 bases removed from V and 5 bases from J, the gap between germline ends came to 10 bases. The CDR3 is 12 amino acids. The germline CDR1 and CDR2 sequences are GTSNPN and SVGIG (reference sequence). CDR3 amino acids: CAWPKGDNEQFF. CDR3 nucleotide sequence: TGTGCCTGGCCGAAGGGAGACAATGAGCAGTTCTTC.

V gene TRBV5-1 combines with J gene TRBJ2-2, with D possibly being TRBD1 or TRBD2 (7 bases each). Per germline, CDR1 SGHRS and CDR2 YFSETQ. V was cut by 4 bases and J by 4 bases, with 14 bases left in between. The CDR3 length is 15 residues. CDR3 amino acids: CASSPQGGGTGELFF. Written as DNA, the CDR3 is TGCGCCAGCAGCCCCCAGGGGGGGGGCACCGGGGAGCTGTTTTTT.

J is TRBJ2-1 and V is TRBV5-1, with 9 positions matching TRBD2. The CDR3 runs to 16 residues. With V trimmed by 1 base and J by 5 bases, 7 bases remained unmatched. Germline values: CDR1 SGHRS, CDR2 YFSETQ. The CDR3: CASSLIVTSGNNEQFF. The DNA of the CDR3 is TGCGCCAGCAGCTTGATTGTGACTAGCGGAAACAATGAGCAGTTCTTC.